This T cell receptor (beta chain) was identified in a study of PD-L1 blockade in urothelial cancer. Study-wide context: Analyzed time points were 3 weeks (second dose) and 6 weeks after therapy began.

Per germline, CDR1 SGHAT and CDR2 FQNNGV. Trimming cost V 6 bases and J 4 bases; bases outside gene matches: 7. The CDR3 length is 14 residues. Concerning this clone itself: Other nucleotide sequences from this sample produce the same CDR3.

Sequenced by immunoSEQ multiplex PCR; TCRdb stores in-frame clones only, minus some. There are around 110,000 clones in the sample; 80% to 90% occur only once, and roughly 1.7% lies in the top ten. Specified time point: peripheral blood 6 weeks after treatment start. The genes are TRBV11-2 and TRBJ2-5, with 8 bases that match TRBD2. This receptor was obtained from a man in his sixties with urothelial cancer. This specimen consisted of PBMCs, obtained around atezolizumab (anti-PD-L1) treatment. The CDR3 region has the DNA TGTGCCAGCAGTTCCTCGGGGGGGGGAGAGACCCAGTACTTC. It codes for CASSSSGGGETQYF.